This T cell receptor beta chain originates from a study of blood T cell repertoires in COVID-19 (dated by TCRdb to the early 2020s). Regarding the study in general: The collaborator samples originated in the United States, Italy and Spain and spanned the acute and convalescent phases of COVID-19. Where HLA class I and class II types were available, the types were taken from metadata supplied by the sample provider, not from assay-based typing. A freely available public database, intended as a resource for researchers studying the immune response to SARS-CoV-2, is where the repertoires were released. Samples came from the ongoing ImmuneRACE study (first 160 participants) plus 1,254 subjects from 6 global collaborators. The dataset comprised deeply sampled blood TCRbeta repertoires from subjects exposed to, actively infected with, or recovered from COVID-19. A de-identified subject ID, COVID-19 status, age in years and sex were almost always included in the sample metadata. The material from the prospective study consisted of cDNA or gDNA derived from T cells, B-cell-depleted T cells, or PBMCs. Results and caveats for the whole study, not just this receptor: Clinical and demographic metadata were provided uncurated, with the amount varying by source and participant.

TCRbeta CDR3 regions were amplified from genomic DNA by means of the immunoSEQ Assay, a bias-controlled multiplex PCR. Concerning the study's data processing: The number of nucleated cells in each sample was estimated from the amplification of reference gene primers within the assay. To quantify the absolute abundance of each unique TCRbeta CDR3 rearrangement, sequence reads were collapsed and filtered. For each sample, productive Simpson clonality was calculated by taking the square root of Simpson's diversity index across productive rearrangements. TCRdb's version of the immuneACCESS table is confined to in-frame rearrangements and falls short of the full clone set. An unresolved V gene accounts for under half of the shortfall where checked; the remainder is of unknown origin. From that table come the V and J calls and clone size; the DNA was used to work out D and trimming. Present in this sample are some 350,000 clones, over 75% of which were seen just once. Less than 6.5% of the sample lies in the top ten.

CDR1 and CDR2 are read off the germline V gene as KGHDR and SFDVKD. Trimming costs V 3 bases and J 1 base, and their ends lie 5 bases apart. The CDR3 goes from the cysteine to the phenylalanine over 13 residues. Only the CDR3 DNA is retained, 39 bases long and in frame from the first base. In the prospective study, participants were roughly 18 to 95 years old, resided in 24 geographic areas of the United States, and were enrolled through a virtual design. Cohort assignment in the prospective study relied on participant-reported clinical history from a screening survey and a study questionnaire. ImmuneRACE Cohort 3 recovered participants were defined by two consecutive negative NP/OP PCR tests, healthcare professional clearance, or symptom resolution. Each participant in the prospective study had whole blood, serum and a nasopharyngeal or oropharyngeal swab collected by mobile phlebotomists. Over an approximately 2-month period, participants in the prospective study had the option of providing additional blood draws and questionnaires. Prospective study blood samples were shipped either frozen or at room temperature before DNA extraction.

A note on this clone: What antigen it recognizes has not been identified. Nothing much larger sits one base from this clone, and base qualities are not available.

The source of this sequence is a man younger than 45 who had recovered from COVID-19. Sample: PBMCs or T cells enriched from blood (not recorded which). Here the chain combines TRBV24-1 and TRBJ1-1, with no confidently assigned D gene. The DNA is as follows: TGTGCCACCAGTGATGGCAAGAACACTGAAGCTTTCTTT. This sequence encodes CATSDGKNTEAFF.